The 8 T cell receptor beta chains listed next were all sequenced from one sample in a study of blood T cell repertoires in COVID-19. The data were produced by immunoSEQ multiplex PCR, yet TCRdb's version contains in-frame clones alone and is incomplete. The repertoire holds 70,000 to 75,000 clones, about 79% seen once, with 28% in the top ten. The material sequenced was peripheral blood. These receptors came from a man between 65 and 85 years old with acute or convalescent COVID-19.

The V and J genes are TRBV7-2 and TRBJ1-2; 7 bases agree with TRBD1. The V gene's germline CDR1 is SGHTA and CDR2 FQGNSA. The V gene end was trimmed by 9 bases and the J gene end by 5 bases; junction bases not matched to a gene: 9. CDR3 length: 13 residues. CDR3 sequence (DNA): TGTGCCAGTGACAGGGACGGGCAGTATGGCTACACCTTC. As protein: CASDRDGQYGYTF.

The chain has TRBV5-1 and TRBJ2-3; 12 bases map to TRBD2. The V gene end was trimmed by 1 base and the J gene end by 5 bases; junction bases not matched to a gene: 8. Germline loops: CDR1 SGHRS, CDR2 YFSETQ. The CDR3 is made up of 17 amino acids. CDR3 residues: CASSLRLAGGPKDTQYF. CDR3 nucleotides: TGCGCCAGCAGCTTGCGTCTAGCGGGAGGGCCAAAAGATACGCAGTATTTT.

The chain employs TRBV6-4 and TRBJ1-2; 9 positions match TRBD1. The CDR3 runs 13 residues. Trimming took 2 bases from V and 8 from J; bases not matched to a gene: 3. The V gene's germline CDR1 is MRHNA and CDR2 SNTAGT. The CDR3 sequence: CASSDNRGRGYTF. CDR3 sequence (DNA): TGTGCCAGCAGTGACAACAGGGGGCGCGGCTACACCTTC.

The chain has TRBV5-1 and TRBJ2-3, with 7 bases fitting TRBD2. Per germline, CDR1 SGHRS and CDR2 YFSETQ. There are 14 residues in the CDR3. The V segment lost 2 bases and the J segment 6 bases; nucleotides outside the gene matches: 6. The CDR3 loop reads CASSFNEGGDTQYF. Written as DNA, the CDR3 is TGCGCCAGCAGCTTTAACGAGGGAGGGGATACGCAGTATTTT.

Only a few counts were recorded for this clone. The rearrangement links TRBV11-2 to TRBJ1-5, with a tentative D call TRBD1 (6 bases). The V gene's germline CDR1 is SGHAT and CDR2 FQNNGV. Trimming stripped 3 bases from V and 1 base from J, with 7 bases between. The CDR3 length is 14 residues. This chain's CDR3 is CASSFGQSNQPQHF. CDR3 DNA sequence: TGTGCCAGCAGCTTTGGACAGAGCAATCAGCCCCAGCATTTT.

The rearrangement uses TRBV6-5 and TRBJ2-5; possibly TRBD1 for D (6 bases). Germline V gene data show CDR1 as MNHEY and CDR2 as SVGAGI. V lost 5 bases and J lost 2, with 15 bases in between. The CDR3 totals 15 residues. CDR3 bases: TGTGCCAGCAGTCTCATATCGGACAGACAAGAGACCCAGTACTTC. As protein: CASSLISDRQETQYF.

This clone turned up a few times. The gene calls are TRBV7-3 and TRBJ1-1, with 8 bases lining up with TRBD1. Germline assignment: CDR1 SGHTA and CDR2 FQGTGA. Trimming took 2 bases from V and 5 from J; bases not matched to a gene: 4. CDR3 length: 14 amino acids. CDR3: CASSLQGAGTEAFF. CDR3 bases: TGTGCCAGCAGCTTACAGGGGGCCGGTACTGAAGCTTTCTTT.

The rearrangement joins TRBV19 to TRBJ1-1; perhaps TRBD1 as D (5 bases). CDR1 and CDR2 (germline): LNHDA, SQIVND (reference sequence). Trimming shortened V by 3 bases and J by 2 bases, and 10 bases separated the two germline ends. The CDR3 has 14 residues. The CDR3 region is CASSILGGNTEAFF. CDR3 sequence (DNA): TGTGCCAGTAGTATCCTGGGGGGTAACACTGAAGCTTTCTTT.